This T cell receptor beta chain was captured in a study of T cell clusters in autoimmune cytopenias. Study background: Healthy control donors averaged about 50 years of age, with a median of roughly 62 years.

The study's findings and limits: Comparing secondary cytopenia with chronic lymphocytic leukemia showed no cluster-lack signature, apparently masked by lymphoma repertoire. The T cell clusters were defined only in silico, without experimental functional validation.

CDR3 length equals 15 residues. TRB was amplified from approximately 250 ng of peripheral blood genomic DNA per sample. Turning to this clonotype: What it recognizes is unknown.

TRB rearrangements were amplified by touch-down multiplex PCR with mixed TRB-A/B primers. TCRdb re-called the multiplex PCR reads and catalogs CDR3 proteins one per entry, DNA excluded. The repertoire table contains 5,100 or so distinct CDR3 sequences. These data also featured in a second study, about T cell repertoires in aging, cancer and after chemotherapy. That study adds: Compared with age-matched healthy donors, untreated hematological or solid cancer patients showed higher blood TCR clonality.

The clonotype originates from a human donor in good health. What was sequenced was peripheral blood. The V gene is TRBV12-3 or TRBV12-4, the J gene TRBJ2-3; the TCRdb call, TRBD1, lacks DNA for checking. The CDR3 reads CASSFVGVGTDTQYF.